These 31 T cell receptor beta chains were sequenced from one sample in a study of blood T cell repertoires in COVID-19. Profiled with immunoSEQ multiplex PCR; TCRdb holds only in-frame clones, not every one. This table has around 130,000 clones, about 80% appearing once. Material for sequencing was PBMCs or T cells enriched from blood (not recorded which). These receptors were obtained from a man in his forties with acute COVID-19.

The rearrangement links TRBV30 to TRBJ1-5; the match to TRBD1 covers 8 bases. In germline, CDR1 is GTSNPN, CDR2 SVGIG (reference sequence). J lost 6 bases, V lost 0 bases, and 10 bases had no gene match. This CDR3 has 16 residues. DNA for the CDR3: TGTGCCTGGAGTGTACTATCCAGGGGGCGAGGTCAGCCCCAGCATTTT. It is translated as CAWSVLSRGRGQPQHF.

The rearrangement joins TRBV5-1 to TRBJ1-3; D gene unclear. The germline V gene encodes CDR1 SGHRS and CDR2 YFSETQ. There are 18 residues in the CDR3. Trimming left V 0 bases short and J 0 bases short, with 16 bases between. CDR3 bases: TGCGCCAGCAGCTTGGCACCCCAAAGCGGCGTCTCTGGAAACACCATATATTTT. Its translation: CASSLAPQSGVSGNTIYF.

This clone was seen a few times. The chain is built from TRBV19 and TRBJ1-5; 8 bases are a match to TRBD1. Germline trimming cut 6 bases from V and 5 bases from J; bases unmatched to any gene: 0. Germline lookup yields CDR1 LNHDA and CDR2 SQIVND (reference sequence). The CDR3 spans 12 residues. DNA of the CDR3: TGTGCCAGTAGGGACAGGGATCAGCCCCAGCATTTT. This encodes CASRDRDQPQHF.

CDR3 region: CASSSGGGAYEQYF. The CDR3 region has the DNA TGTGCCAGCAGCTCCGGAGGGGGCGCCTACGAGCAGTACTTC. The chain is built from TRBV7-2 and TRBJ2-7; TRBD1 is a possible D gene (7 bases). Trimming removed 4 bases at V and 2 bases at J, with 12 bases between. The CDR3 has 14 residues. Germline values: CDR1 SGHTA, CDR2 FQGNSA.

The chain joins TRBV3-1 (or the pseudogene TRBV3-2) to TRBJ2-1, with 7 bases aligning to TRBD2. The germline V gene has CDR1 LGHDT and CDR2 YNNKEL (reference sequence). V was clipped by 2 bases and J by 6 bases; unmatched bases: 7. This CDR3 region has 15 residues. The CDR3 sequence is CASSQTRSSGNEQFF. For the CDR3, the DNA is TGTGCCAGCAGCCAAACAAGGTCTAGCGGCAATGAGCAGTTCTTC.

This clone came up once. The rearrangement joins TRBV19 to TRBJ2-3; TRBD1 aligns across 8 bases. CDR1 and CDR2 (germline): LNHDA, SQIVND (reference sequence). V lost 7 bases, J lost 6 bases, and 15 bases stayed unmatched. The CDR3 is 16 residues long. The CDR3: CASTDPRGRRSDTQYF. The CDR3 DNA sequence: TGTGCCAGTACCGATCCCAGGGGGCGACGATCCGATACGCAGTATTTT.

This chain connects TRBV6-5 to TRBJ1-2, with TRBD1 matching over 7 bases. The V gene's germline CDR1 is MNHEY and CDR2 SVGAGI. The junction had 4 bases not matched to a gene; V was cut back by 1 base and J by 2 bases. CDR3 length: 15 residues. CDR3 protein: CASSYFTGVNYGYTF. The DNA for the CDR3 is TGTGCCAGCAGTTACTTTACAGGGGTCAACTATGGCTACACCTTC.

The DNA of the CDR3 is TGTGCCAGCAGCTTGATCGCCGGGACAGGGGAGGCAGATACGCAGTATTTT. It is translated as CASSLIAGTGEADTQYF. The chain recombines TRBV7-3 with TRBJ2-3, with 10 bases that match TRBD1. Germline-derived CDR1 and CDR2 are SGHTA and FQGTGA. The CDR3 is 17 amino acids. Trimming removed 3 bases from V and 4 bases from J; junction bases left unmatched: 10.

The rearrangement uses TRBV19 and TRBJ1-1; TRBD1 matches at 8 bases. Germline CDR1 reads LNHDA; CDR2 reads SQIVND (reference sequence). The V segment lost 5 bases and the J segment 4 bases; nucleotides outside the gene matches: 3. There are 13 residues in the CDR3. The CDR3 DNA follows: TGTGCCAGTAGTCCCCAGGGGGCCACTGAAGCTTTCTTT. It yields the protein CASSPQGATEAFF.

The chain uses TRBV5-1 and TRBJ2-3, with TRBD1 matching over 7 bases. With V trimmed by 4 bases and J by 6 bases, 11 bases remained unmatched. Germline loops: CDR1 SGHRS, CDR2 YFSETQ. The CDR3 contains 15 residues. CDR3 in DNA: TGCGCCAGCAGCACCCCGGGACAGAGTTCCGATACGCAGTATTTT. Amino acid sequence: CASSTPGQSSDTQYF.

The gene calls are TRBV19 and TRBJ2-7, with 7 bases fitting TRBD1. The V gene end was trimmed by 3 bases and the J gene end by 2 bases; junction bases not matched to a gene: 7. The CDR3 consists of 15 residues. Germline V CDR1 and CDR2: LNHDA, SQIVND (reference sequence). The CDR3 here is CASSMEETGPYEQYF. Written as DNA, the CDR3 is TGTGCCAGTAGTATGGAGGAGACAGGGCCCTACGAGCAGTACTTC.

This clone has only one observation. The chain recombines TRBV28 with TRBJ1-1; 8 positions agree with TRBD1. The V gene's germline CDR1 is MDHEN and CDR2 SYDVKM. The CDR3 totals 15 residues. V lost 9 bases, J lost 1 base, and 10 bases stayed unmatched. CDR3: CASPPSGGGNTEAFF. The CDR3 DNA reads as TGTGCCAGTCCACCTTCAGGGGGCGGGAACACTGAAGCTTTCTTT. Variable domain in full (rest from reference TRBV28 and TRBJ1-1): DVKVTQSSRYLVKRTGEKVFLECVQDMDHENMFWYRQDPGLGLRLIYFSYDVKMKEKGDIPEGYSVSREKKERFSLILESASTNQTSMYLCASPPSGGGNTEAFFGQGTRLTVV.

The rearrangement joins TRBV10-3 to TRBJ1-2; D unclear. CDR1 and CDR2 (germline): ENHRY, SYGVKD. Trimming took 3 bases from V and 8 from J, leaving 10 bases between them. There are 12 residues in the CDR3. CDR3 in amino acids: CAISDLAEGYTF. The CDR3 coding sequence is TGTGCCATCAGTGATTTAGCAGAAGGCTACACCTTC.

The V and J genes are TRBV3-1 (or the pseudogene TRBV3-2) and TRBJ2-3, with 7 bases identical to TRBD2. J gave up 6 bases and V 4 bases, and 10 bases lay outside the gene matches. Germline loops: CDR1 LGHDT, CDR2 YNNKEL (reference sequence). The CDR3 is made up of 15 amino acids. DNA of the CDR3: TGTGCCAGCAGCCCCTGGGACGGGGGGAGGGATACGCAGTATTTT. The encoded protein is CASSPWDGGRDTQYF.

The CDR3 here is CASSESPANEKLFF. The CDR3 DNA reads TGCGCCAGCAGTGAGTCGCCGGCTAATGAAAAACTGTTTTTT. The J gene is TRBJ1-4, the V gene TRBV10-1; no clear D. The CDR3 extends over 14 amino acids. Germline lookup yields CDR1 WNHNN and CDR2 SYGVQD (reference sequence). The V end lost 0 bases, the J end lost 3 bases, and 5 bases lay between the germline ends.

The chain employs TRBV25-1 and TRBJ2-5; D may be TRBD1 (7 bases). With 6 bases removed from V and 5 bases from J, the gap between germline ends came to 19 bases. Germline V lookup: CDR1 MGHDK, CDR2 SYGVNS. This CDR3 has 15 residues. The CDR3: CASRGFDRAGETQYF. The CDR3 DNA sequence: TGTGCCAGCAGGGGCTTTGACAGGGCGGGGGAGACCCAGTACTTC.

The V and J genes are TRBV5-3 and TRBJ2-7; TRBD2 agrees at 7 bases. TRBV5-3 is annotated as an ORF whose role is uncertain. The ends lost 8 bases at V and 5 bases at J; junction bases unmatched: 4. This CDR3 has 11 amino acids. CDR3 region: CASAGDNEQYF. CDR3 DNA: TGTGCCAGCGCGGGAGACAACGAGCAGTACTTC.

The J gene is TRBJ1-2, the V gene TRBV6-6; TRBD1 matches 11 bases. The J segment lost 8 bases and the V segment lost 6 bases, leaving 8 bases of the junction unmatched. This CDR3 spans 14 amino acids. The germline gives CDR1 MNHNY, CDR2 SVGAGI (reference sequence). The CDR3 DNA sequence: TGTGCCAGCAGCGGGACCGGGACAGGGGGGGGCTACACCTTC. Encoded protein: CASSGTGTGGGYTF.

This chain uses TRBV6-5 with TRBJ2-5; 9 bases are shared with TRBD1. With 4 bases clipped from V and 0 bases from J, the junction kept 3 bases outside the gene matches. The germline gives CDR1 MNHEY, CDR2 SVGAGI. The CDR3 contains 15 residues. The CDR3 DNA sequence: TGTGCCAGCAGTTCCGGGGACAGGGACCAAGAGACCCAGTACTTC. The encoded protein is CASSSGDRDQETQYF.

This chain joins TRBV12-3 or TRBV12-4 and TRBJ1-6; possible D gene TRBD1, 6 bases. The germline V and J ends were trimmed by 3 bases and 9 bases, with 6 bases remaining between them. The CDR3 extends over 12 amino acids. The DNA of the CDR3 is TGTGCCAGCAGTTTCAGGGGTTCACCCCTCCACTTT. It codes for CASSFRGSPLHF.

The chain recombines TRBV29-1 with TRBJ1-3; D is unclear. V was shortened by 3 bases and J by 2 bases, with 8 bases between the two germline ends. The CDR3 is 13 amino acids. Germline V gene sequence: CDR1 SQVTM, CDR2 ANQGSEA. CDR3 bases: TGCAGCGTTGAGGTCACTACTGGAAACACCATATATTTT. This encodes CSVEVTTGNTIYF.

The chain uses TRBV5-1 and TRBJ2-2; D may be TRBD2 (5 bases). The CDR3 sequence is 14 residues long. Looked up from germline, CDR1 is SGHRS and CDR2 is YFSETQ. V was cut by 6 bases and J by 5 bases, with 14 bases left in between. CDR3 nucleotides: TGCGCCAGCAAGAACACAACGGGGACCGGGGAGCTGTTTTTT. This gives the protein CASKNTTGTGELFF. Supplemented by reference TRBV5-1 and TRBJ2-2, the full variable domain reads KAGVTQTPRYLIKTRGQQVTLSCSPISGHRSVSWYQQTPGQGLQFLFEYFSETQRNKGNFPGRFSGRQFSNSRSEMNVSTLELGDSALYLCASKNTTGTGELFFGEGSRLTVL.

J is TRBJ1-5 and V is TRBV5-6; TRBD1 aligns across 9 bases. CDR3 size: 16 residues. The germline CDR1 and CDR2 sequences are SGHDT and YYEEEE. J was trimmed by 6 bases and V by 5 bases; bases with no gene match: 12. The chain's CDR3 is CASSRKPGQGSQPQHF. CDR3 DNA sequence: TGTGCCAGCAGTCGTAAACCGGGACAGGGTAGTCAGCCCCAGCATTTT.

CDR3 DNA sequence: TGTGCCATCAAGCCCGGAGGAGCTAACACTGAAGCTTTCTTT. This gives the protein CAIKPGGANTEAFF. The chain uses TRBV10-3 and TRBJ1-1; D is ambiguous. Deletions cut 7 bases from V and 2 bases from J, with 14 bases between. CDR1 ENHRY and CDR2 SYGVKD come from the germline V gene. The CDR3 sequence is 14 residues long.

The chain links TRBV10-1 to TRBJ1-1; 7 bases agree with TRBD1. The CDR3 runs to 15 residues. The germline CDR1 and CDR2 sequences are WNHNN and SYGVQD (reference sequence). V lost 3 bases to trimming and J lost 0 bases; unmatched junction nucleotides: 4. Here the CDR3 DNA reads TGCGCCAGCAGTGACGGGACAGTAATGAACACTGAAGCTTTCTTT. Its translation is CASSDGTVMNTEAFF.

The V and J genes are TRBV5-6 and TRBJ1-4, with D maybe TRBD1 (5 bases). This CDR3 spans 15 amino acids. CDR1 is SGHDT and CDR2 is YYEEEE in the germline V gene. With 0 bases removed from V and 4 bases from J, the gap between germline ends came to 10 bases. CDR3 nucleotides: TGTGCCAGCAGCTTGGCAGGGCCTTTTAATGAAAAACTGTTTTTT. Translating gives CASSLAGPFNEKLFF.

The rearrangement joins TRBV24-1 to TRBJ2-7; D is unclear. The CDR3 extends over 13 amino acids. Germline assignment: CDR1 KGHDR and CDR2 SFDVKD. The CDR3 here is CTSPPGTVREQYF. The CDR3 bases are TGTACCTCCCCCCCAGGAACAGTACGCGAGCAGTACTTC.

The CDR3 region has the DNA TGTGCCAGCAGCCCCGGGACAGGGGGCTACGAGCAGTACTTC. Its translation is CASSPGTGGYEQYF. The chain links TRBV4-2 to TRBJ2-7; 11 nucleotides agree with TRBD1. The CDR3 spans 14 residues. The germline gives CDR1 LGHNA, CDR2 YNFKEQ. V dropped 4 bases and J dropped 3; count of bases not matched to a gene: 2.

This rearrangement joins TRBV6-5 to TRBJ2-7; 8 bases are a match to TRBD1. The V gene's germline CDR1 is MNHEY and CDR2 SVGAGI. Unmatched junction bases numbered 4, after V lost 7 bases and J lost 2 bases. The CDR3 length is 13 residues. For the CDR3, the DNA is TGTGCCAGCACGGCGGGACAGGCCTACGAGCAGTACTTC. The encoded protein is CASTAGQAYEQYF.

The chain combines TRBV5-6 with TRBJ2-7, with a weak D call TRBD1 (5 bases). CDR1 is SGHDT and CDR2 is YYEEEE in the germline V gene. CDR3 size: 13 residues. Trimming removed 2 bases from V and 1 base from J, with 7 bases in between. The CDR3 region is CASSLQVSYEQYF. The CDR3 bases are TGTGCCAGCAGCTTACAGGTTTCCTACGAGCAGTACTTC.

The rearrangement uses TRBV28 and TRBJ1-2; weak D call: TRBD1 (5 bases). Germline V gene sequence: CDR1 MDHEN, CDR2 SYDVKM. V lost 5 bases and J 3 bases, leaving 10 bases between the germline ends. This CDR3 contains 13 residues. CDR3 protein: CASSLGVDYGYTF. Here the CDR3 DNA reads TGTGCCAGCAGTCTAGGGGTGGACTATGGCTACACCTTC.